The rows below give T cell receptor beta chains drawn from one sample of a study of CD8 T cells in ankylosing spondylitis. TCRdb processed the 5' RACE reads anew with MiXCR; each CDR3 protein has one entry. This table holds 750,000 to 850,000 distinct CDR3 sequences, approximately 10% found once. The sequenced sample consisted of blood, either unsorted or a sorted T cell fraction (not recorded which). The receptors shown here come from a male donor with ankylosing spondylitis. Each CDR3 is given with its conserved first and last residue. The D gene is left open where the match is weak. Where a row states a size, it is once, few, many or the class of an expanded clone; other rows omit it.

D gene,CDR3 length,J gene,clone size,V gene,CDR3 DNA,CDR3 protein
.,14,TRBJ2-4,.,TRBV5-1,TGCGCCAGCAGCTTGGGACAGAACGGGAACATTCAGTACTTC,CASSLGQNGNIQYF
.,14,TRBJ1-1,few,TRBV20-1,TGCAGTGCCCTGCGCAGGGGCGGGTACACTGAAGCTTTCTTT,CSALRRGGYTEAFF
.,15,TRBJ2-3,few,TRBV4-2,TGTGCCAGCAGCCAAGAAGTCTGGTCCACAGATACGCAGTATTTT,CASSQEVWSTDTQYF
TRBD1,15,TRBJ1-1,few,TRBV18,TGTGCCAGCTCACGCCAGACAGGGGCTGGCACTGAAGCTTTCTTT,CASSRQTGAGTEAFF
.,14,TRBJ1-2,.,TRBV11-2,TGTGCCAGCAGGTCTATAGGGGGGCGAGATGGCTACACCTTC,CASRSIGGRDGYTF
.,14,TRBJ2-3,few,TRBV20-1,TGCAGTGGCCGGGGCTCGAGTCGCACTGATACGCAGTATTTT,CSGRGSSRTDTQYF
TRBD1,15,TRBJ2-7,few,TRBV4-2,TGTGCCAGCAGTCCCAGTGGGGACAGTTCCTACGAGCAGTACTTC,CASSPSGDSSYEQYF
.,15,TRBJ2-5,few,TRBV20-1,TGCAGTGCTTTCTTGACACGTTTGTTCGGAGAGACCCAGTACTTC,CSAFLTRLFGETQYF
.,16,TRBJ1-6,.,TRBV5-1,TGCGCCTCCGGACGAGGGAGCGACTCCTATAATTCACCCCTCCACTTT,CASGRGSDSYNSPLHF
.,14,TRBJ1-2,.,TRBV6-1,TGTGCCAGCACCACGGGGGGGGCGGATTATGGCTACACCTTC,CASTTGGADYGYTF
.,16,TRBJ2-3,.,TRBV7-9,TGTGCCAGCAGCCCGTTCCTGCCCTCTAGCACAGATACGCAGTATTTT,CASSPFLPSSTDTQYF
TRBD2,16,TRBJ2-7,.,TRBV20-1,TGCAGTGCCCTCGGCGGACTAGCGGGAACCCTCTACGAGCAGTACTTC,CSALGGLAGTLYEQYF
.,14,TRBJ1-1,.,TRBV29-1,TGCAGCGTTGAAGAGGGTACAGTGGGCACTGAAGCTTTCTTT,CSVEEGTVGTEAFF
.,11,TRBJ2-1,few,TRBV25-1,TGTGCCAGCGCCTTCTACAATGAGCAGTTCTTC,CASAFYNEQFF
.,15,TRBJ2-5,.,TRBV4-2,TGTGCCAGCAGCTTAGGGCGGGGTCTTGGGGAGACCCAGTACTTC,CASSLGRGLGETQYF
TRBD2,15,TRBJ2-7,.,TRBV20-1,TGCAGTGCTACATTAAGACTAGCGGGAGCCTACGAGCAGTACTTC,CSATLRLAGAYEQYF
.,16,TRBJ1-2,few,TRBV3-1,TGTGCCAGCAGCCAAGGGAATGCAGGTTCGCACTATGGCTACACCTTC,CASSQGNAGSHYGYTF
TRBD2,16,TRBJ2-1,.,TRBV7-2,TGTGCCAGCAGCTTAGGGGCGGCGGGGGGACACAATGAGCAGTTCTTC,CASSLGAAGGHNEQFF
.,14,TRBJ2-5,few,TRBV5-1,TGCGCCAGCAGCTTGCAAGACAGCTCAGAGACCCAGTACTTC,CASSLQDSSETQYF
.,14,TRBJ2-5,many,TRBV5-5,TGTGCCAGCAGCTCCTTTGGCAGGCGAGAGACCCAGTACTTC,CASSSFGRRETQYF
TRBD1,14,TRBJ2-4,few,TRBV12-3/TRBV12-4,TGTGCCAGCAGCTATAGGACAGGGAAAAACATTCAGTACTTC,CASSYRTGKNIQYF
.,18,TRBJ2-2,few,TRBV27,TGTGCCAGCAGTTTACGAGGGGGGCCGTTCGCGAACACCGGGGAGCTGTTTTTT,CASSLRGGPFANTGELFF
.,14,TRBJ1-1,few,TRBV12-3/TRBV12-4,TGTGCCAGCAGCTTTATAAGGTCAGGAACTGAAGCTTTCTTT,CASSFIRSGTEAFF
.,17,TRBJ2-3,.,TRBV29-1,TGCAGCGTTGAAAAACTACTCCTAGCACGGAGCACAGATACGCAGTATTTT,CSVEKLLLARSTDTQYF
TRBD2,15,TRBJ2-5,.,TRBV15,TGTGCCACCAGCTGGCGGGGCGCGGGGGAGGAGACCCAGTACTTC,CATSWRGAGEETQYF
.,16,TRBJ2-7,.,TRBV3-1,TGTGCCAGCAGCCAAGACTCCAGCGGCGACTCCTACGAGCAGTACTTC,CASSQDSSGDSYEQYF
TRBD2,15,TRBJ2-1,.,TRBV29-1,TGCAGCGTAAGGACTAGCAGTAGCTCCTACAATGAGCAGTTCTTC,CSVRTSSSSYNEQFF
.,13,TRBJ1-1,few,TRBV20-1,TGCAGTGCTTGCCCGGACAGCAACACTGAAGCTTTCTTT,CSACPDSNTEAFF
.,14,TRBJ1-1,.,TRBV27,TGTGCCAGCAGTTTCAGGGCGGCTGGGGCTGAAGCTTTCTTT,CASSFRAAGAEAFF
.,17,TRBJ2-7,many,TRBV7-2,TGTGCCAGCAGCTGGAAGGTTCAAGCGGTGAGCTCCTACGAGCAGTACTTC,CASSWKVQAVSSYEQYF
.,17,TRBJ1-1,few,TRBV6-5,TGTGCCAGCAGTTATACTACGGGTACAGGCCCGAACACTGAAGCTTTCTTT,CASSYTTGTGPNTEAFF
.,14,TRBJ2-1,few,TRBV20-1,TGCAGTCCAATCACTAGAGCGAGGGTGAATGAGCAGTTCTTC,CSPITRARVNEQFF
.,15,TRBJ2-1,many,TRBV10-3,TGTGCCATCAGTGCGGTTCTACAGGCCGACAATGAGCAGTTCTTC,CAISAVLQADNEQFF
TRBD2,16,TRBJ2-1,few,TRBV5-1,TGCGCCAGCAGCTCGCGGACTAGCGGGGGGAAAAATGAGCAGTTCTTC,CASSSRTSGGKNEQFF
.,13,TRBJ1-3,few,TRBV2,TGTGCCAGCAGTGTTTACAGGGAGAACACCATATATTTT,CASSVYRENTIYF
.,18,TRBJ2-7,few,TRBV4-2,TGTGCCAGCAGCCAAGTTCGAGGGGGGGCATCACAGTTCTACGAGCAGTACTTC,CASSQVRGGASQFYEQYF
TRBD2,13,TRBJ2-1,few,TRBV12-3/TRBV12-4,TGTGCCAGCACCCTGACTAGCGGGGGGGCTGAGTTCTTC,CASTLTSGGAEFF
TRBD1,13,TRBJ2-7,.,TRBV5-1,TGCGCCAGCGGCCAGGGGGCGAGCCACGAGCAGTACTTC,CASGQGASHEQYF
.,12,TRBJ2-5,.,TRBV20-1,TGCACTGCTAGTACGGGGGGCCATCCCCAGTACTTC,CTASTGGHPQYF
.,13,TRBJ1-1,few,TRBV6-2/TRBV6-3,TGTGCCAGCAGGAAGAGTTCAAACACTGAAGCTTTCTTT,CASRKSSNTEAFF
TRBD1,14,TRBJ2-7,many,TRBV12-3/TRBV12-4,TGTGCCAGCAGCCCCGGGACAGGGATGTTCGAGCAGTACTTC,CASSPGTGMFEQYF
.,15,TRBJ1-2,.,TRBV29-1,TGCAGCGTTGAAGATCGGAACGGAGCTAACTATGGCTACACCTTC,CSVEDRNGANYGYTF
.,14,TRBJ1-5,few,TRBV7-9,TGTGCCAGCAGCTTCCCAGGGGGCAATCAGCCCCAGCATTTT,CASSFPGGNQPQHF
TRBD1,12,TRBJ2-1,few,TRBV9,TGTGCCAGCAGCGGACAGGGTGGTGAGCAGTTCTTC,CASSGQGGEQFF
.,13,TRBJ2-1,many,TRBV20-1,TGCAGTGCTAGAGATCGAGGACCTCGGGAGCAGTTCTTC,CSARDRGPREQFF
TRBD2,13,TRBJ2-7,.,TRBV29-1,TGCAGCGTTCGGACTAGCGGGTCCTACGAGCAGTACTTC,CSVRTSGSYEQYF
.,14,TRBJ2-1,.,TRBV11-2,TGTGCCAGCAGCTCCCGACAGGCCTACAATGAGCAGTTCTTC,CASSSRQAYNEQFF
TRBD1,15,TRBJ1-1,few,TRBV5-1,TGCGCCAGCCGATCAGGGACAGGCGGGAACACTGAAGCTTTCTTT,CASRSGTGGNTEAFF
TRBD2,15,TRBJ2-4,many,TRBV12-3/TRBV12-4,TGTGCCAGCACCCTAAGCGGGGGAGTTCTAAACATTCAGTACTTC,CASTLSGGVLNIQYF
TRBD1,16,TRBJ2-2,few,TRBV5-1,TGCGCCAGCAGCTTGGATCCAGGGGGCGCAGCCGGGGAGCTGTTTTTT,CASSLDPGGAAGELFF
.,17,TRBJ2-1,many,TRBV12-3/TRBV12-4,TGTGCCAGCAGTTTTCGATTTACCGGGAGCTCCTACAATGAGCAGTTCTTC,CASSFRFTGSSYNEQFF